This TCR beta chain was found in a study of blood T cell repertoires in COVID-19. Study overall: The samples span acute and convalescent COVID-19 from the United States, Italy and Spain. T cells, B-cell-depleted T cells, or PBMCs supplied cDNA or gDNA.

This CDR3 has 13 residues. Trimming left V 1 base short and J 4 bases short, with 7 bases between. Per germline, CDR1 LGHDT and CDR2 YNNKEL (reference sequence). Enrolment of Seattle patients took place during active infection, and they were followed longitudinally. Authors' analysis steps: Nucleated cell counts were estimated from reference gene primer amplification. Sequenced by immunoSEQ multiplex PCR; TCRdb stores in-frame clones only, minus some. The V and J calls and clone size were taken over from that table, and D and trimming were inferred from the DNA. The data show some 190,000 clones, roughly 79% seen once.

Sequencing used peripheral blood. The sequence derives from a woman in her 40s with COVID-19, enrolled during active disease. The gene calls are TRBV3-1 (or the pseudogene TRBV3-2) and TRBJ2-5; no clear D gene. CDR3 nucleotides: TGTGCCAGCAGCCAAGTTCTATTAGAGACCCAGTACTTC. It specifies CASSQVLLETQYF.